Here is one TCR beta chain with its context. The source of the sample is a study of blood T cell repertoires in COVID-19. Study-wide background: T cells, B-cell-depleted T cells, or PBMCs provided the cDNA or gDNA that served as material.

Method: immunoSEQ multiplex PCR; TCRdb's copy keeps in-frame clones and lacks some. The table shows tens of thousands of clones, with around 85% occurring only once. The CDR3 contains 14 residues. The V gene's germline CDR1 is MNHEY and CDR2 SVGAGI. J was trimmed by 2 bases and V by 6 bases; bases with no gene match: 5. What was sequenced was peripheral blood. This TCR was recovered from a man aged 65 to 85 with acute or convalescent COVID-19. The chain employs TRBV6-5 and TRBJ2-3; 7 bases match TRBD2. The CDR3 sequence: CASRTGTNTDTQYF. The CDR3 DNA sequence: TGTGCCAGCAGAACCGGGACTAACACAGATACGCAGTATTTT.